This T cell receptor (beta chain) originates from a study of T cell responses to AZD1222 COVID-19 vaccine. Remarks on this clone: Its target is not known.

Repertoires were generated with immunoSEQ multiplex PCR, while TCRdb's copy carries only in-frame clones and drops some. Of more than 110,000 clones listed, 85% to 95% are singletons. The length of the CDR3 is 16 residues. J gave up 0 bases and V 4 bases, and 8 bases lay outside the gene matches. CDR1 is MNHEY, CDR2 SMNVEV, per germline (reference sequence). Regarding the study as a whole: Donors in the cohort were predominantly white British and more often female, and clonal diversity was possibly underestimated.

The starting material was peripheral blood, obtained 28 days after the second AZD1222 dose. This chain joins TRBV27 and TRBJ2-7, with 8 bases matching TRBD2. The source of this sequence is an adult who received the AZD1222 COVID-19 vaccine. The CDR3 region is CASSSLGGGNSYEQYF. The CDR3 nucleotides are TGTGCCAGCAGTTCGCTCGGGGGGGGTAACTCCTACGAGCAGTACTTC.